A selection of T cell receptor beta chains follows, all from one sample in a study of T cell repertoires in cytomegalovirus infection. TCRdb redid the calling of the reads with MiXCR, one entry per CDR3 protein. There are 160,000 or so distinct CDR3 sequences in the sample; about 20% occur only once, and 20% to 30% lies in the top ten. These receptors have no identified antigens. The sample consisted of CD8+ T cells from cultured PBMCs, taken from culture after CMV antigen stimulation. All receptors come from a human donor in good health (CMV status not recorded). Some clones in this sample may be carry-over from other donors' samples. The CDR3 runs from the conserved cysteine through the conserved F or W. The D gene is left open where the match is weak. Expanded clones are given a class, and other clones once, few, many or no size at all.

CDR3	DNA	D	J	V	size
CASSQIGTSGGALYEQFF	TGCGCCAGCAGCCAGATAGGAACAAGCGGGGGGGCCCTATACGAGCAGTTCTTC	TRBD2	TRBJ2-1	TRBV4-1	.
CASTKRGEREQYF	TGTGCCAGTACAAAAAGGGGCGAACGCGAGCAGTACTTC	.	TRBJ2-7	TRBV14	.
CASSYGGAASYEQYF	TGTGCCAGCAGCTACGGGGGGGCAGCCTCATACGAGCAGTACTTC	TRBD2	TRBJ2-7	TRBV7-2	.
CASSPELAGGYNEQFF	TGTGCCAGCAGCCCAGAACTAGCGGGAGGTTACAATGAGCAGTTCTTC	TRBD2	TRBJ2-1	TRBV7-2	.
CASSSGLGNEQFF	TGTGCCAGCAGCAGCGGACTGGGCAATGAGCAGTTCTTC	.	TRBJ2-1	TRBV7-2	.
CATSRDLYETGDSNQPQHF	TGTGCCACCAGCAGAGATCTTTACGAGACAGGAGATAGCAATCAGCCCCAGCATTTT	.	TRBJ1-5	TRBV15	few
CASSLSGTSPYNEQFF	TGTGCCAGCAGCCTCAGTGGGACTAGCCCCTACAATGAGCAGTTCTTC	TRBD2	TRBJ2-1	TRBV7-9	few
CAGAGRSTGELFF	TGTGCCGGGGCAGGCAGAAGCACCGGGGAGCTGTTTTTT	.	TRBJ2-2	TRBV28	.
CASSPGGQPNTEAFF	TGTGCCAGCAGCCCAGGGGGACAGCCGAACACTGAAGCTTTCTTT	TRBD1	TRBJ1-1	TRBV7-8	few
CASSFPDSRLAGVSGELFF	TGTGCCAGCAGCTTCCCCGACTCAAGACTAGCGGGGGTTTCCGGGGAGCTGTTTTTT	TRBD2	TRBJ2-2	TRBV7-8	few
CASSLSRRGEWETQYF	TGTGCCAGCAGCTTATCCAGACGGGGGGAATGGGAGACCCAGTACTTC	TRBD2	TRBJ2-5	TRBV7-8	few
CASSQALGNTGELFF	TGCGCCAGCAGCCAAGCTCTGGGTAACACCGGGGAGCTGTTTTTT	.	TRBJ2-2	TRBV4-3	few
CASSLRGGVGTDTQYF	TGTGCCAGCAGCTTAAGGGGAGGGGTGGGGACAGATACGCAGTATTTT	TRBD2	TRBJ2-3	TRBV7-8	.
CASSLKSRGFGTGYNEQFF	TGTGCCAGCAGCTTAAAGTCTCGCGGTTTTGGGACAGGGTACAATGAGCAGTTCTTC	TRBD1	TRBJ2-1	TRBV7-2	.
CASSLLADQETQYF	TGTGCCAGCAGTCTACTAGCGGACCAAGAGACCCAGTACTTC	TRBD2	TRBJ2-5	TRBV6-5	.
CASTKGGPGNTIYF	TGTGCCAGCACCAAAGGGGGTCCTGGAAACACCATATATTTT	.	TRBJ1-3	TRBV12-3/TRBV12-4	.
CASKGPYEQYF	TGTGCCAGCAAGGGCCCCTACGAGCAGTACTTC	.	TRBJ2-7	TRBV7-2	.
CASSLMRTEETQYF	TGTGCCAGCAGCTTAATGCGGACAGAAGAGACCCAGTACTTC	.	TRBJ2-5	TRBV7-6	.
CASSLVPGPRATDDYGYTF	TGCGCCAGCAGCTTGGTTCCCGGCCCCCGAGCCACAGACGACTATGGCTACACCTTC	.	TRBJ1-2	TRBV5-1	once
CASSIGKVRDQPQHF	TGTGCCAGTAGTATAGGGAAGGTGCGGGATCAGCCCCAGCATTTT	.	TRBJ1-5	TRBV19	.
CASSDGQARELFF	TGTGCCAGCAGTGATGGGCAGGCGCGGGAGCTGTTTTTT	.	TRBJ2-2	TRBV12-3/TRBV12-4	.
CASSNRQGALTDTQYF	TGTGCCAGCAGCAATAGACAGGGGGCCCTCACAGATACGCAGTATTTT	TRBD1	TRBJ2-3	TRBV7-9	few
CASSRPGEKLFF	TGTGCCAGCAGCCGGCCTGGGGAAAAACTGTTTTTT	.	TRBJ1-4	TRBV6-6	.
CASSIELQIYNSPLHF	TGTGCCAGCAGTATCGAACTTCAAATATATAATTCACCCCTCCACTTT	.	TRBJ1-6	TRBV12-3/TRBV12-4	.
CASSLKGNSPLHF	TGTGCCAGCAGTTTAAAGGGAAATTCACCCCTCCACTTT	.	TRBJ1-6	TRBV27	many
CASSQLDRASSGNTIYF	TGTGCCAGCAGCCAACTGGACAGGGCAAGCTCTGGAAACACCATATATTTT	TRBD1	TRBJ1-3	TRBV14	.
CASSPDSLGYTF	TGCGCCAGCAGCCCCGACAGTCTTGGCTACACCTTC	.	TRBJ1-2	TRBV4-3	.
CASGFPEFF	TGTGCCAGCGGGTTTCCGGAGTTCTTC	.	TRBJ2-1	TRBV6-1	.
CASSSQGRNQPQHF	TGTGCCAGCAGCTCACAGGGGCGAAATCAGCCCCAGCATTTT	TRBD1	TRBJ1-5	TRBV14	few
CASSRPSGPTDTQYF	TGTGCCAGCAGCAGGCCCAGCGGTCCCACAGATACGCAGTATTTT	.	TRBJ2-3	TRBV7-8	few
CASSTAWTENTEAFF	TGTGCCAGTAGTACCGCTTGGACAGAGAACACTGAAGCTTTCTTT	.	TRBJ1-1	TRBV19	.
CASSLTGGNYGYTF	TGTGCCAGCAGTTTAACAGGGGGAAACTATGGCTACACCTTC	TRBD1	TRBJ1-2	TRBV28	many
CASSSPTSGGRTDTQYF	TGTGCCAGCAGTTCTCCGACTAGCGGGGGGCGCACAGATACGCAGTATTTT	TRBD2	TRBJ2-3	TRBV27	.
CASSGTADEAFF	TGTGCCAGCAGCGGGACAGCGGATGAAGCTTTCTTT	TRBD1	TRBJ1-1	TRBV7-9	.
CASSQGGRPNTEAFF	TGCGCCAGCAGCCAAGGGGGCAGGCCGAACACTGAAGCTTTCTTT	.	TRBJ1-1	TRBV4-1	.
CASRLRGLETQYF	TGTGCTAGCAGGTTGCGTGGGTTAGAGACCCAGTACTTC	.	TRBJ2-5	TRBV28	.
CASSLNSRNTEAFF	TGTGCCAGCAGCTTAAACAGTAGGAACACTGAAGCTTTCTTT	.	TRBJ1-1	TRBV7-8	.
CASSEERQTSYEQYF	TGTGCCAGCAGTGAAGAGAGACAGACCTCCTACGAGCAGTACTTC	.	TRBJ2-7	TRBV6-1	few
CASSPQGQAYEQYF	TGTGCCAGCAGTCCCCAAGGACAGGCCTACGAGCAGTACTTC	TRBD1	TRBJ2-7	TRBV27	few
CASQAGNQPQHF	TGTGCCAGTCAGGCAGGGAATCAGCCCCAGCATTTT	.	TRBJ1-5	TRBV19	.
CASGMGHSVFAGYTF	TGTGCCAGTGGGATGGGACATTCGGTGTTCGCTGGCTACACCTTC	.	TRBJ1-2	TRBV27	few
CASTHLQGYNEKLFF	TGTGCCAGTACCCACTTACAGGGATATAATGAAAAACTGTTTTTT	.	TRBJ1-4	TRBV19	.
CASSLVAGVYEQYF	TGTGCCAGCAGCTTAGTAGCAGGCGTCTACGAGCAGTACTTC	.	TRBJ2-7	TRBV7-2	.
CASSPLGQGAGGELFF	TGTGCCAGCAGCCCGTTGGGACAGGGAGCGGGCGGGGAGCTGTTTTTT	TRBD1	TRBJ2-2	TRBV7-8	.
CASSWTGASEQYF	TGTGCCAGCAGTTGGACAGGGGCATCCGAGCAGTACTTC	TRBD1	TRBJ2-7	TRBV6-2/TRBV6-3	few